What follows describes a single TCR beta chain. The data were obtained in a study of response to subunit inactivated influenza vaccine. Looked up from germline, CDR1 is DFQATT and CDR2 is SNEGSKA (reference sequence). This CDR3 has 16 amino acids. TCRdb itself ran the RT-PCR reads through MiXCR, one entry per CDR3 protein. The data hold just under 550,000 distinct CDR3 sequences, with around 25% observed a single time. The sample also formed part of further work on T cells expressing NK-cell markers. From that report: Researchers built TCR beta cDNA using 5'RACE template switching with UMIs. Sequencing covered eight donors, seven HCMV-seropositive and one seronegative. More than five donors had dominant NKG2C+ clonotypes that comprised about 1.0-7.0% of their CD8+ T cells.

This chain connects TRBV20-1 to TRBJ2-3; D may correspond to TRBD1 or TRBD2 (5 bases each). This receptor was taken from a man between 50 and 59 years old who received an inactivated influenza vaccine. The starting material was CD4+ T cells sorted from PBMCs, obtained approximately 12 days after vaccination. The chain's CDR3 is CSATRGYTTGTDTQYF. CDR3 DNA: TGCAGCGCGACCCGGGGCTATACGACTGGCACAGATACGCAGTATTTT.